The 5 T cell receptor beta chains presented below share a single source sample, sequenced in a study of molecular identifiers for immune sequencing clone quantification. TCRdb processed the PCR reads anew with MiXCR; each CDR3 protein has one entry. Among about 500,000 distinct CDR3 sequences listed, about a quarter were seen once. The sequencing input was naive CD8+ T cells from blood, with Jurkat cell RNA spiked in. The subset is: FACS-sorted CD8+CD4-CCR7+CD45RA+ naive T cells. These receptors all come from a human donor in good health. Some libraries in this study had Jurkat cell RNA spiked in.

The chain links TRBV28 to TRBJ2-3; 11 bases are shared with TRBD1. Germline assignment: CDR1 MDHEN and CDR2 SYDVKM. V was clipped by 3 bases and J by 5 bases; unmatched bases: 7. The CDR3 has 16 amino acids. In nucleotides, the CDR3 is TGTGCCAGCAGTTTGGGGACAGGGGGATTAGGAGATACGCAGTATTTT. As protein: CASSLGTGGLGDTQYF.

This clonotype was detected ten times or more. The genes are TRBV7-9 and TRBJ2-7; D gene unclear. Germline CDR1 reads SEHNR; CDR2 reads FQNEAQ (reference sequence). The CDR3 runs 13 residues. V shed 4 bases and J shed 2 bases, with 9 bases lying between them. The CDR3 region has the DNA TGTGCCAGCAGCTACCCTCTGGCCTACGAGCAGTACTTC. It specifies CASSYPLAYEQYF.

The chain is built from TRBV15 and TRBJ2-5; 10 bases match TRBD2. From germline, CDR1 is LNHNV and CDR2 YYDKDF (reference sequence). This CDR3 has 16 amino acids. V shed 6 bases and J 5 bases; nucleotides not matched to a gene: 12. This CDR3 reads CATSTSGGLAWETQYF. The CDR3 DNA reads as TGTGCCACCAGTACCTCGGGGGGACTAGCGTGGGAGACCCAGTACTTC.

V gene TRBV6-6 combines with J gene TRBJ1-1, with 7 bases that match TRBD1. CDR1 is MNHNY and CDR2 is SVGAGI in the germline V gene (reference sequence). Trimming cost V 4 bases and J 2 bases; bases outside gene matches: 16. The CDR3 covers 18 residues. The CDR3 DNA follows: TGTGCCAGCAGTTCAGGACAGGTGGGGAAGAACATTAACACTGAAGCTTTCTTT. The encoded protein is CASSSGQVGKNINTEAFF.

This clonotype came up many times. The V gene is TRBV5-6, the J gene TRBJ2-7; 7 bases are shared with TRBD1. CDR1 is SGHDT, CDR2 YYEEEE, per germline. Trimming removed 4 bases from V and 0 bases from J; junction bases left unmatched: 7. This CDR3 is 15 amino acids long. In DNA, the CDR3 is TGTGCCAGCAGCATCGAGAGGGACAGCTCCTACGAGCAGTACTTC. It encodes CASSIERDSSYEQYF.